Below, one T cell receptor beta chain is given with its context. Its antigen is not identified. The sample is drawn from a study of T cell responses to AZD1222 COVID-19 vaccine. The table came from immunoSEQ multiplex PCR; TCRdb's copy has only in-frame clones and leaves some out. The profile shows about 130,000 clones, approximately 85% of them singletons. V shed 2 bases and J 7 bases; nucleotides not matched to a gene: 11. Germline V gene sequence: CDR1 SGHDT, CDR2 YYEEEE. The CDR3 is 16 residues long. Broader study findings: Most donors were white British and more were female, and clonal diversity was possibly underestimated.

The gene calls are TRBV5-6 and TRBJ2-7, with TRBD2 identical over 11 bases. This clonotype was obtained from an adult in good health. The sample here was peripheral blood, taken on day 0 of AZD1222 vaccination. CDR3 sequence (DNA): TGTGCCAGCAGCTTATATTTAGCGGGAGGGCCCGGTGAGCAGTACTTC. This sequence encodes CASSLYLAGGPGEQYF.